In its sample, the clone carrying this T cell receptor beta chain was seen many times. No antigen is known for it. Via MiXCR, TCRdb re-called the multiplex PCR reads, giving one row per CDR3 protein. The sample contains over 150,000 distinct CDR3 sequences, around 33% of which appear only once. The CDR3 covers 12 residues. The V end was cut by 7 bases, the J end by 0 bases, with 8 bases between. Germline CDR1 SQVTM, CDR2 ANQGSEA. The entry originates in a study of breast tumors, draining lymph nodes, adjacent tissues. General study results and limits: Luminal-like breast cancer showed significantly higher tumor–nontumor repertoire similarity than basal-like. Tumors had less TCR diversity than lymph nodes, more than nontumor tissue.

Samples came from axillary lymph nodes draining the breast cancer. The sequenced sample was axillary lymph node tissue. The chain carries TRBV29-1 and TRBJ2-3, with D possibly TRBD1 on 6 matching bases. The sequence was collected from a female donor with breast cancer. Some clones in this sample may be carry-over from other donors' samples. CDR3 bases: TGCAGCGAGGGACACAGCACAGATACGCAGTATTTT. Residues: CSEGHSTDTQYF.